Detailed here is one T cell receptor beta chain. What it binds is not known. The CDR3 totals 16 residues. Germline CDR1 reads GTSNPN; CDR2 reads SVGIG (reference sequence). Trimming cost V 3 bases and J 9 bases, with 24 bases left between them. The source of the sample is a study of T cells in localized non-small cell lung cancer. Notes on the study in general: Tumor showed lower T cell clonality than uninvolved adjacent lung, where it was highest. Sequencing involved a lone tumor region, leaving heterogeneity possible. A median of around 60 clones ranked among the top 100 in tumor appeared in adjacent lung.

Generated by immunoSEQ multiplex PCR, the TCRdb table keeps only in-frame clones and is missing some. There are roughly 5,000 clones in the sample; 32% occur only once, and approximately 9.9% lies in the top ten. This TCR came from a woman aged 35-70 years with stage II squamous cell lung carcinoma. V usage is TRBV30 and J usage is TRBJ1-5, with D perhaps matching TRBD1 (6 bases). Sequencing was performed on lung tumor tissue, taken before any cancer treatment. The CDR3 bases are TGTGCCTGGAGCCCTCCCGGGACACCGAGGGGTGTGCCCCAGCATTTT. Translating gives CAWSPPGTPRGVPQHF.